The rows below give T cell receptor beta chains drawn from one sample of a study of PD-L1 blockade in urothelial cancer. The method was immunoSEQ multiplex PCR; TCRdb's version includes in-frame clones alone and lacks a portion of them. Of more than 45,000 clones in the sample, around 72% were seen once. The sequences come from PBMCs, collected around atezolizumab (anti-PD-L1) treatment. The source is a man aged 65 to 85 with urothelial cancer. Both conserved end residues are part of each CDR3. Each record gives: clone size, J gene, V gene, D gene, CDR3 protein, CDR3 DNA. D genes are given only for firm matches. Some rows mark clone size as missing; the rest say once, few, many or name a class of expanded clone.

NA | TRBJ2-1 | TRBV29-1 | TRBD2 | CSVLGGGGRTSYNEQFF | TGCAGCGTTCTTGGCGGGGGGGGACGGACCTCCTACAATGAGCAGTTCTTC
NA | TRBJ1-5 | TRBV27 | TRBD1 | CASSPHTGGSNQPQHF | TGTGCCAGCAGTCCGCACACAGGGGGAAGCAATCAGCCCCAGCATTTT
NA | TRBJ2-5 | TRBV5-1 | NA | CASSRTGPETQYF | TGCGCCAGCAGCAGAACAGGGCCAGAGACCCAGTACTTC
NA | TRBJ2-1 | TRBV7-3 | NA | CASSLSLSSYNEQFF | TGTGCCAGCAGCTTAAGCCTGAGCTCCTACAATGAGCAGTTCTTC
NA | TRBJ1-5 | TRBV9 | NA | CARNSRGGGNQPQHF | TGTGCCAGGAACTCCAGGGGTGGAGGCAATCAGCCCCAGCATTTT
NA | TRBJ1-1 | TRBV10-3 | TRBD1 | CATLPPTGAPNTEAFF | TGTGCCACGCTACCTCCGACAGGGGCGCCGAACACTGAAGCTTTCTTT
once | TRBJ2-4 | TRBV5-1 | TRBD1 | CASSPGTGGAGNIQYF | TGCGCCAGCAGCCCGGGGACAGGGGGCGCTGGGAACATTCAGTACTTC
NA | TRBJ2-5 | TRBV23-1 | TRBD2 | CASSQSGSWQETQYF | TGCGCCAGCAGTCAAAGCGGGAGTTGGCAAGAGACCCAGTACTTC
NA | TRBJ1-4 | TRBV7-7 | TRBD1 | CASSSNRGTNEKLFF | TGTGCCAGCAGCTCCAACAGGGGGACTAATGAAAAACTGTTTTTT
NA | TRBJ2-3 | TRBV5-1 | TRBD2 | CASSLGLAGKPVDTQYF | TGCGCCAGCAGCTTGGGGCTAGCGGGGAAACCGGTAGATACGCAGTATTTT
NA | TRBJ2-2 | TRBV13 | NA | CASSLGPRGGELFF | TGTGCCAGCAGCTTAGGCCCTCGAGGCGGGGAGCTGTTTTTT
NA | TRBJ2-5 | TRBV6-6 | TRBD2 | CASSYKASGYQETQYF | TGTGCCAGCAGTTACAAGGCTAGCGGATACCAAGAGACCCAGTACTTC
NA | TRBJ2-7 | TRBV19 | NA | CASSISATVPGEQYF | TGTGCCAGTAGTATTTCAGCGACCGTTCCTGGCGAGCAGTACTTC
once | TRBJ1-4 | TRBV14 | TRBD1 | CASSGRQGAANEKLFF | TGTGCCAGCAGCGGGAGACAGGGGGCGGCTAATGAAAAACTGTTTTTT
many | TRBJ1-1 | TRBV30 | NA | CAWSTRRQLMNTEAFF | TGTGCCTGGAGTACTCGGAGGCAGCTCATGAACACTGAAGCTTTCTTT
NA | TRBJ2-3 | TRBV6-5 | TRBD2 | CASSYPGTSDTQYF | TGTGCCAGCAGTTACCCCGGGACTAGCGATACGCAGTATTTT
NA | TRBJ2-1 | TRBV5-6 | TRBD1 | CASSDRDRAYYNEQFF | TGTGCCAGCAGCGACCGGGACAGGGCCTACTACAATGAGCAGTTCTTC
few | TRBJ1-1 | TRBV19 | NA | CASSRGPEAFF | TGTGCCAGTAGTCGGGGTCCTGAAGCTTTCTTT
NA | TRBJ1-5 | TRBV23-1 | TRBD1 | CASSPPGQRTRRCQPQHF | TGCGCCAGCAGTCCTCCGGGACAGAGGACCCGGAGGTGTCAGCCCCAGCATTTT
NA | TRBJ1-1 | TRBV6-6 | NA | CASRRDSGRDTEAFF | TGTGCCAGCAGGCGGGACTCAGGGAGGGACACTGAAGCTTTCTTT
NA | TRBJ1-1 | TRBV5-4 | TRBD1 | CASSTPGQIMNTEAFF | TGTGCCAGCAGCACCCCGGGACAGATTATGAACACTGAAGCTTTCTTT
NA | TRBJ1-2 | TRBV28 | TRBD1 | CASSNTGDYGYTF | TGTGCCAGCAGCAACACAGGGGACTATGGCTACACCTTC
NA | TRBJ2-6 | TRBV19 | NA | CASSPRGHTSDLGGANVLTF | TGTGCCAGTAGTCCCCGGGGACATACGTCGGACCTCGGAGGGGCCAACGTCCTGACTTTC
NA | TRBJ2-7 | TRBV28 | TRBD1 | CASSPPGQGTYEQYF | TGTGCCAGCAGTCCGCCGGGACAGGGAACCTACGAGCAGTACTTC
NA | TRBJ1-4 | TRBV19 | NA | CASSPEGRGTANEKLFF | TGTGCCAGTAGCCCTGAAGGGAGGGGTACGGCTAATGAAAAACTGTTTTTT
NA | TRBJ2-5 | TRBV7-3 | TRBD1 | CASSSGTGKTETQYF | TGTGCCAGCAGCTCAGGGACAGGGAAGACAGAGACCCAGTACTTC
few | TRBJ2-3 | TRBV10-3 | TRBD2 | CAISQTSGDTDTQYF | TGTGCCATCAGTCAGACTAGCGGGGACACAGATACGCAGTATTTT